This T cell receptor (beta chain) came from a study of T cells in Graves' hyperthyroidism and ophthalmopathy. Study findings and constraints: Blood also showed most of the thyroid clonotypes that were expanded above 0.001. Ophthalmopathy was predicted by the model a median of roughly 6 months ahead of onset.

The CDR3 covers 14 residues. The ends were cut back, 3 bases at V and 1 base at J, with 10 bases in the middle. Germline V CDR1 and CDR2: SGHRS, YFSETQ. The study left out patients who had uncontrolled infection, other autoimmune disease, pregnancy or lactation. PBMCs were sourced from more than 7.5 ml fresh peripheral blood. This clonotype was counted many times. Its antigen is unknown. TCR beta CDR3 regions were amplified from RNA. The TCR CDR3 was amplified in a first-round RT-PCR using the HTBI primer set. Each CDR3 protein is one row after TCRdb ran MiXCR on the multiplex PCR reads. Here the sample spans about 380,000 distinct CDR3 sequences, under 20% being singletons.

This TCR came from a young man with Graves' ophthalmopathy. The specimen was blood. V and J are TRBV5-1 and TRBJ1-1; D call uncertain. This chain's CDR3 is CASSSGNTNTEAFF. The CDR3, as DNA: TGCGCCAGCAGCTCCGGCAACACGAACACTGAAGCTTTCTTT.